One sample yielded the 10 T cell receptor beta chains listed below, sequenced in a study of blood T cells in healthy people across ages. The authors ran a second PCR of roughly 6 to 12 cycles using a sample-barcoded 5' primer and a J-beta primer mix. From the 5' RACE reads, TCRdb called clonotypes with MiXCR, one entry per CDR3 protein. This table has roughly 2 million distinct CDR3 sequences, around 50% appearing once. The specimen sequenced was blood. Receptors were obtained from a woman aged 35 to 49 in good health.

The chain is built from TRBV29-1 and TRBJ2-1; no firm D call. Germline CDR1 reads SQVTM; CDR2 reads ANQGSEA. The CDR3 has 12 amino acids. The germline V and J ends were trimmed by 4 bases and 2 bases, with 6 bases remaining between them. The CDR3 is CSVGDAYNEQFF. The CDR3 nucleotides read TGCAGCGTTGGCGATGCCTACAATGAGCAGTTCTTC.

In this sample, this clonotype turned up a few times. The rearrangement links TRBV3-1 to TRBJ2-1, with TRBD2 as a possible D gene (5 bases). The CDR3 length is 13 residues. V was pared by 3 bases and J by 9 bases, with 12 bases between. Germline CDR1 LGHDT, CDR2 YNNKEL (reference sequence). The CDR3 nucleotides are TGTGCCAGCAGCCACTCAGAGGCGGGTGAGCAGTTCTTC. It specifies CASSHSEAGEQFF.

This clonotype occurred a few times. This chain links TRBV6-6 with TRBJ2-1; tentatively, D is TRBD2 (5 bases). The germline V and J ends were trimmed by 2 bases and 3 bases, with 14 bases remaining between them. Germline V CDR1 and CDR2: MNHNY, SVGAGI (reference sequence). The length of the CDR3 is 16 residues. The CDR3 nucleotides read TGTGCCAGCAGTTACAGCCGGACTCTAGGCTACAATGAGCAGTTCTTC. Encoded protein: CASSYSRTLGYNEQFF.

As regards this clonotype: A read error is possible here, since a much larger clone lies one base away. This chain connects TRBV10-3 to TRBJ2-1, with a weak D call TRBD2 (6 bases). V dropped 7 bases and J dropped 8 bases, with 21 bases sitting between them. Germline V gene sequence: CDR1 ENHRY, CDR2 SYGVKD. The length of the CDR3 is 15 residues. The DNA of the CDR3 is TGTGCCATCAAGACGACTGGCGGGATTGTGGATGAGCAGTTCTTC. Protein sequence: CAIKTTGGIVDEQFF.

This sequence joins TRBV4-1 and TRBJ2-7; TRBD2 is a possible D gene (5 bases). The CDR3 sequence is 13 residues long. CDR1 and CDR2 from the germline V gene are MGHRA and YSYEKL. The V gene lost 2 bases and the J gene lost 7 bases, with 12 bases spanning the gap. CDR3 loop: CASSQPSFREQYF. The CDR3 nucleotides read TGCGCCAGCAGCCAACCTAGCTTCCGGGAGCAGTACTTC.

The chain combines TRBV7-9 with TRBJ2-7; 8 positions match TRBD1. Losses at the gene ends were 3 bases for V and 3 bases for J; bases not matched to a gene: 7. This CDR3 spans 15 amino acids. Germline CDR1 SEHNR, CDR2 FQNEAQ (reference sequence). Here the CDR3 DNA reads TGTGCCAGCAGCTTGGACAGGGCCCTGATCTACGAGCAGTACTTC. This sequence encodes CASSLDRALIYEQYF.

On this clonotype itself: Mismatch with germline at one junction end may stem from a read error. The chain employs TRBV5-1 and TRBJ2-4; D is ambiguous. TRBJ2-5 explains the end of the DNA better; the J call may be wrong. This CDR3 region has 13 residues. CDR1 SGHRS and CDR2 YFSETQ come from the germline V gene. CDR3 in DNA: TGCGCCAACAGCTTGGTAGTGGGAGAGACCCAGTACTTC. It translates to CANSLVVGETQYF.

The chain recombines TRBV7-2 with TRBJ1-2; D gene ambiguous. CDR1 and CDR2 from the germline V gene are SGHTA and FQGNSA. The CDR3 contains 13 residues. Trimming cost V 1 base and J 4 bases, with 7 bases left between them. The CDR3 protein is CASSLEPRYGYTF. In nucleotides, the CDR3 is TGTGCCAGCAGCTTAGAACCGCGCTATGGCTACACCTTC.

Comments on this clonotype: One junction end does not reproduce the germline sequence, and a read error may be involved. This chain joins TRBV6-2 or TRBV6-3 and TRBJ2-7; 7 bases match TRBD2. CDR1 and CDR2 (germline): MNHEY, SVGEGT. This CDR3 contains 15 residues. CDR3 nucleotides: TGTACCAGCAGTTACCCGAAGGGACTATCCTACGAGCAGTACTTC. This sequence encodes CTSSYPKGLSYEQYF.

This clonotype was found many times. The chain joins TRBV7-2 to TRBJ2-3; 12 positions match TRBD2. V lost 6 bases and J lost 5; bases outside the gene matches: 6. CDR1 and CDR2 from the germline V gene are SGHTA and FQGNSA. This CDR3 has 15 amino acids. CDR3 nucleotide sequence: TGTGCCAGCAGTTTCCTAGCGGGGGGGCGAGATACGCAGTATTTT. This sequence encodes CASSFLAGGRDTQYF.